The 5 T cell receptor beta chains given below trace back to one sample, sequenced in a study of blood T cell repertoires in COVID-19. TCRdb keeps only in-frame clones here, not all; method: immunoSEQ multiplex PCR. The sample contains roughly 30,000 clones, approximately 80% of which appear only once. Sequencing was done on a sample of peripheral blood. These TCRs come from a woman between 55 and 75 years old with acute or convalescent COVID-19.

This clone occurred a few times. The CDR3 loop reads CASSLAGGLNEQFF. The CDR3 nucleotides read TGTGCCAGCAGCTTAGCGGGGGGGCTCAATGAGCAGTTCTTC. The chain uses TRBV7-3 and TRBJ2-1; TRBD2 aligns across 9 bases. The V gene's germline CDR1 is SGHTA and CDR2 FQGTGA. V was clipped by 2 bases and J by 6 bases; unmatched bases: 2. This CDR3 is 14 amino acids long.

The chain couples TRBV9 to TRBJ1-1, with 7 bases identical to TRBD1. CDR1 and CDR2 (germline): SGDLS, YYNGEE. CDR3 length: 14 residues. Trimming at V came to 3 bases and at J to 8 bases, leaving 10 bases not matched to a gene. CDR3 in amino acids: CASSAKSTGSEAFF. CDR3 coding DNA: TGTGCCAGCAGCGCCAAATCGACAGGGAGCGAAGCTTTCTTT.

The chain combines TRBV30 with TRBJ1-1; 7 bases map to TRBD1. The CDR3 is 13 residues long. Germline assignment: CDR1 GTSNPN and CDR2 SVGIG (reference sequence). V shed 5 bases and J 0 bases; nucleotides not matched to a gene: 3. The CDR3 nucleotides are TGTGCCTGGGGGACAGACATGAACACTGAAGCTTTCTTT. Encoded protein: CAWGTDMNTEAFF.

This rearrangement joins TRBV10-3 to TRBJ1-1, with 7 bases fitting TRBD1. V gave up 3 bases and J gave up 5 bases; unmatched junction bases: 9. This CDR3 is 15 amino acids long. Looked up from germline, CDR1 is ENHRY and CDR2 is SYGVKD. CDR3 in amino acids: CAISDHKTGVTEAFF. The CDR3 bases are TGTGCCATCAGTGACCACAAAACAGGGGTTACTGAAGCTTTCTTT.

This rearrangement joins TRBV16 to TRBJ2-1, with 7 bases that match TRBD2. Per the germline V gene, CDR1 is KGHSY and CDR2 is FQNENV. The trim removed 2 bases at V and 10 bases at J, leaving 2 bases unmatched. The CDR3 is 12 residues long. In DNA form, the CDR3 reads TGTGCCAGCAGCCAACTAGCGGCCGAGCAGTTCTTC. This encodes CASSQLAAEQFF.